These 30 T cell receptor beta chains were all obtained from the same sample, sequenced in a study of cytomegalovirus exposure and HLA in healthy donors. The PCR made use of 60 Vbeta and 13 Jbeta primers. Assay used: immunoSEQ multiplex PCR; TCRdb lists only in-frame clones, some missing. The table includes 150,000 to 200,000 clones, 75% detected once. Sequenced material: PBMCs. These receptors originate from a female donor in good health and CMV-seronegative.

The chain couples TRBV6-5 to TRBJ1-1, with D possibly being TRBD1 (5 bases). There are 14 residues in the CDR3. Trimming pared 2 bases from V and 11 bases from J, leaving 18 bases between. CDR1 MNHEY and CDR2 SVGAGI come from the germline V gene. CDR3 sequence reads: CASSYGQGRRMAFF. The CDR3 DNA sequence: TGTGCCAGCAGTTACGGGCAGGGAAGAAGGATGGCTTTCTTT.

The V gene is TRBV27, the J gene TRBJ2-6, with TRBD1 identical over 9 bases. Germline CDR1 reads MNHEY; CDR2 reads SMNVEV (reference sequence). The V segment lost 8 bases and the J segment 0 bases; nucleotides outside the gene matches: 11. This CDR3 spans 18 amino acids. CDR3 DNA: TGTGCCAGCTTCCCCTGGGGACAGGGCAGCTCTGGGGCCAACGTCCTGACTTTC. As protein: CASFPWGQGSSGANVLTF.

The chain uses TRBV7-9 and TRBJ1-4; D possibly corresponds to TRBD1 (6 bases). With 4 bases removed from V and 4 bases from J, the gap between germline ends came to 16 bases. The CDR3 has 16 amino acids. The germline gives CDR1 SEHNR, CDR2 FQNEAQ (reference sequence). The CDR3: CASSSSPQGLNEKLFF. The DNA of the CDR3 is TGTGCCAGCAGCTCATCCCCACAGGGCCTTAATGAAAAACTGTTTTTT.

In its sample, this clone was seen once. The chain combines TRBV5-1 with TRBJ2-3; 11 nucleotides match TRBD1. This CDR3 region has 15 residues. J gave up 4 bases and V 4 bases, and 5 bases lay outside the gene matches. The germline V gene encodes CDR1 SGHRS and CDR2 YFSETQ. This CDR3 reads CASSGWTGGADTQYF. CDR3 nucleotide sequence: TGCGCCAGCAGCGGTTGGACAGGGGGCGCAGATACGCAGTATTTT.

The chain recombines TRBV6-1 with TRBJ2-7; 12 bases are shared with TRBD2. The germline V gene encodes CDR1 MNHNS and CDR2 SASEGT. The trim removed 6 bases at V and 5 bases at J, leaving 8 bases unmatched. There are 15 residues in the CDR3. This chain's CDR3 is CASSRLAGAGNEQYF. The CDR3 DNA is TGTGCCAGCAGCCGACTAGCGGGAGCGGGAAACGAGCAGTACTTC.

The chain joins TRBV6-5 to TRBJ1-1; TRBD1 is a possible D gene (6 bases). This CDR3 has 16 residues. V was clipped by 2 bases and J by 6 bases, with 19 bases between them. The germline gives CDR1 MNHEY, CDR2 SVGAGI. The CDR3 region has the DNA TGTGCCAGCAGTTACGTTCACGCGGGGGGCCTCTCTGAAGCTTTCTTT. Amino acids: CASSYVHAGGLSEAFF.

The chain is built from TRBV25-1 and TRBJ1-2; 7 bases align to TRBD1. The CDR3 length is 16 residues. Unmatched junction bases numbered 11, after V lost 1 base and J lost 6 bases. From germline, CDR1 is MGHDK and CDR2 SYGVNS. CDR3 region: CASSESGQFSKDGYTF. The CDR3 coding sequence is TGTGCCAGCAGTGAATCGGGACAGTTCTCTAAGGATGGCTACACCTTC.

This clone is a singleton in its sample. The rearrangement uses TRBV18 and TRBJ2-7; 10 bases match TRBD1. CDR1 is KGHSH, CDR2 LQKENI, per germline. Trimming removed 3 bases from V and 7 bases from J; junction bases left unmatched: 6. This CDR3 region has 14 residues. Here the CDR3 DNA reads TGTGCCAGCTCACCCACGGGACAGGGGACGGAGCAGTACTTC. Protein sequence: CASSPTGQGTEQYF.

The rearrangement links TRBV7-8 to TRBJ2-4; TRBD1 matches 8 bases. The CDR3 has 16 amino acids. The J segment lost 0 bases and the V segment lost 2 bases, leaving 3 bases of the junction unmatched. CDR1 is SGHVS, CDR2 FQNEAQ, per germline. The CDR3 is CASSLQGALAKNIQYF. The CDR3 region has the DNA TGTGCCAGCAGCTTACAGGGGGCCCTAGCCAAAAACATTCAGTACTTC.

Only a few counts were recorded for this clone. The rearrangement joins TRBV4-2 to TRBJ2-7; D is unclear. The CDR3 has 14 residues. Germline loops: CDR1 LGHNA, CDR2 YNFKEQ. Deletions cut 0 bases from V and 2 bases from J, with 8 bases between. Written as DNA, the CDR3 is TGTGCCAGCAGCCAAGATTCCGTAACCTACGAGCAGTACTTC. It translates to CASSQDSVTYEQYF.

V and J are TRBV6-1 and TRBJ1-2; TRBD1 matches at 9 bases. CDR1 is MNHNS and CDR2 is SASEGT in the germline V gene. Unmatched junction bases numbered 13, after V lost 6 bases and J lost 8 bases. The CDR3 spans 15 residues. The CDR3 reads CASSEYPTGGEGYTF. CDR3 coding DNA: TGTGCCAGCAGCGAATACCCGACAGGGGGAGAGGGCTACACCTTC.

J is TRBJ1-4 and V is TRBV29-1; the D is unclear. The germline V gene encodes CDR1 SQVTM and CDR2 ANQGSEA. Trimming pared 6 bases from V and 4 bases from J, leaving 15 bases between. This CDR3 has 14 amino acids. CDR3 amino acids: CSVPGMGSNEKLFF. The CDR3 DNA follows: TGCAGCGTGCCCGGAATGGGGAGTAATGAAAAACTGTTTTTT.

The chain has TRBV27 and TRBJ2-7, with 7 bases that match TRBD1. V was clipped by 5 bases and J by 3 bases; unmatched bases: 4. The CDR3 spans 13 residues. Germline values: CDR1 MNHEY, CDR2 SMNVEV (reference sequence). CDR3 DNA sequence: TGTGCCAGCAGTCAGGCAGGGGGCTACGAGCAGTACTTC. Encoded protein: CASSQAGGYEQYF.

In DNA, the CDR3 is TGTGCCAGCGGACCCTTGGCAGGGAAAAGTGGGGGCTACACCTTC. Its protein is CASGPLAGKSGGYTF. The chain links TRBV5-6 to TRBJ1-2; the D gene is possibly TRBD1 (5 bases). CDR1 is SGHDT and CDR2 is YYEEEE in the germline V gene. Trimming took off 7 bases at V and 8 bases at J, with 24 bases between the two ends. This CDR3 is 15 amino acids long. The whole variable domain, filled in from reference TRBV5-6 and TRBJ1-2, reads DAGVTQSPTHLIKTRGQQVTLRCSPKSGHDTVSWYQQALGQGPQFIFQYYEEEERQRGNFPDRFSGHQFPNYSSELNVNALLLGDSALYLCASGPLAGKSGGYTFGSGTRLTVV.

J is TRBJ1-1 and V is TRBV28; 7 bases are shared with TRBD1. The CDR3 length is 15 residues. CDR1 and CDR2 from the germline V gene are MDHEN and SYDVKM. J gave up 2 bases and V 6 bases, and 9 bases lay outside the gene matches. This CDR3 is CASRGAGTVNTEAFF. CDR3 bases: TGTGCCAGCAGGGGGGCCGGGACAGTTAACACTGAAGCTTTCTTT. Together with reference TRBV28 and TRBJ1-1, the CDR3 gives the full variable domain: DVKVTQSSRYLVKRTGEKVFLECVQDMDHENMFWYRQDPGLGLRLIYFSYDVKMKEKGDIPEGYSVSREKKERFSLILESASTNQTSMYLCASRGAGTVNTEAFFGQGTRLTVV.

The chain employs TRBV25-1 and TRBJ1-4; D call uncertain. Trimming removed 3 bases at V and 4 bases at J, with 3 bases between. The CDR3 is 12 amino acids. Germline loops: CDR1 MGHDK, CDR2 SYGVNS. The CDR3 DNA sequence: TGTGCCAGCAGTGACAGTAATGAAAAACTGTTTTTT. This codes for CASSDSNEKLFF. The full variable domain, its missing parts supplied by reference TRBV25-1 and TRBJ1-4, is EADIYQTPRYLVIGTGKKITLECSQTMGHDKMYWYQQDPGMELHLIHYSYGVNSTEKGDLSSESTVSRIRTEHFPLTLESARPSHTSQYLCASSDSNEKLFFGSGTQLSVL.

CDR3 DNA: TGTGCCAGCGGGACACAGGGGATCAAAGAAAAACTGTTTTTT. It is translated as CASGTQGIKEKLFF. This chain links TRBV28 with TRBJ1-4, with 7 bases lining up with TRBD1. V shed 8 bases and J 8 bases; nucleotides not matched to a gene: 11. Germline CDR1 and CDR2: MDHEN and SYDVKM. This CDR3 is 14 amino acids long.

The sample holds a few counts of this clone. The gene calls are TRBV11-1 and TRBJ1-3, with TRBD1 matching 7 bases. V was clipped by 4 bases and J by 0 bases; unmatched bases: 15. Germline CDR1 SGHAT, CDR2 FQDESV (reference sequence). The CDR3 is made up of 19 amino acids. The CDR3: CASSSPRDSVFRSGNTIYF. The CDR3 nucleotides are TGTGCCAGCAGCTCACCCCGGGACAGCGTATTCCGCTCTGGAAACACCATATATTTT. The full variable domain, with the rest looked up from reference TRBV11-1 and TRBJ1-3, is EAEVAQSPRYKITEKSQAVAFWCDPISGHATLYWYRQILGQGPELLVQFQDESVVDDSQLPKDRFSAERLKGVDSTLKIQPAELGDSAMYLCASSSPRDSVFRSGNTIYFGEGSWLTVV.

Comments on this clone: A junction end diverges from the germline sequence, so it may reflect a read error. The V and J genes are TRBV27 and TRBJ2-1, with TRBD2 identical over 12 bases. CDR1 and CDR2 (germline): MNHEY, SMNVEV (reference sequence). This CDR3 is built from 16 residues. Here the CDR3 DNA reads TGTGCCAGCAGTTTAACTAGCGGGAGGCCCTACCATGAGCAGTTCTTC. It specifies CASSLTSGRPYHEQFF.

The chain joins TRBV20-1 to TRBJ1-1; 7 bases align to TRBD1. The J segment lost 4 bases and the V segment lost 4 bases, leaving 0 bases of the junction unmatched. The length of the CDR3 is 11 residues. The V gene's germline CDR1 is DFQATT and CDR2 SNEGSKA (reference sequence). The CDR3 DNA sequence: TGCAGTGCTACAGGGGGCACTGAAGCTTTCTTT. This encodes CSATGGTEAFF.

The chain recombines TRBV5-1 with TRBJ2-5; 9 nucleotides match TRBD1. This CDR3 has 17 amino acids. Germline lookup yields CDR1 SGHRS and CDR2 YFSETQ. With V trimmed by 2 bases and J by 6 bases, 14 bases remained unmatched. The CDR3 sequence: CASSFFDLTGGAKTQYF. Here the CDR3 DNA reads TGCGCCAGCAGCTTTTTCGATCTAACAGGGGGCGCGAAGACCCAGTACTTC.

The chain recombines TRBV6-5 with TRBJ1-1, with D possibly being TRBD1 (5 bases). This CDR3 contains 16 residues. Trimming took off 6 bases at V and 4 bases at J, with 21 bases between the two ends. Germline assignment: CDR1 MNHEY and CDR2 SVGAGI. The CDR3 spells CASSYGASGLGTEAFF. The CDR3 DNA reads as TGTGCCAGCAGCTACGGGGCTAGCGGGTTGGGCACTGAAGCTTTCTTT.

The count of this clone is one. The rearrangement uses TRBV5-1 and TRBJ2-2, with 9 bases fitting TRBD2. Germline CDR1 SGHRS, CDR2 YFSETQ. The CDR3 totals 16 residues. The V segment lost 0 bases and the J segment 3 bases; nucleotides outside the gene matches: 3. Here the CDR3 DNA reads TGCGCCAGCAGCTTGGTAGGCGGGAGGGACACCGGGGAGCTGTTTTTT. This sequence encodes CASSLVGGRDTGELFF.

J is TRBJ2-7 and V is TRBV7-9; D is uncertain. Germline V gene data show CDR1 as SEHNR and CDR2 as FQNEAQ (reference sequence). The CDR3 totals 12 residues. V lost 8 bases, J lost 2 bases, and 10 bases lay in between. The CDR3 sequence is CASSYVPYEQYF. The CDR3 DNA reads TGTGCCAGCTCCTACGTACCCTACGAGCAGTACTTC.

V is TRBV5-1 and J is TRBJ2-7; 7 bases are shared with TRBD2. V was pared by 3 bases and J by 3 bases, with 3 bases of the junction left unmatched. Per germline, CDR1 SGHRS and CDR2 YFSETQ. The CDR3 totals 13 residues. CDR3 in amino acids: CASSSAGVYEQYF. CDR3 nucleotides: TGCGCCAGCAGCTCTGCGGGGGTCTACGAGCAGTACTTC. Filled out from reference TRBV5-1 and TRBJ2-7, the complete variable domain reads KAGVTQTPRYLIKTRGQQVTLSCSPISGHRSVSWYQQTPGQGLQFLFEYFSETQRNKGNFPGRFSGRQFSNSRSEMNVSTLELGDSALYLCASSSAGVYEQYFGPGTRLTVT.

CDR3 nucleotide sequence: TGTGCCACCTCCGTAGAAACGCAGCCCCAGCATTTT. This codes for CATSVETQPQHF. The chain employs TRBV27 and TRBJ1-5; D uncertain. V lost 10 bases, J lost 7 bases, and 14 bases lay in between. This CDR3 has 12 residues. Germline lookup yields CDR1 MNHEY and CDR2 SMNVEV (reference sequence).

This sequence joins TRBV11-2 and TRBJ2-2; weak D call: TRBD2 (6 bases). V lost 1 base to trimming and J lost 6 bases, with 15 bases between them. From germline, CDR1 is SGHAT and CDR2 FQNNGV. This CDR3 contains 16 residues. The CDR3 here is CASSLARGGGPGELFF. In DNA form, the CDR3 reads TGTGCCAGCAGCTTAGCGCGGGGTGGCGGACCCGGGGAGCTGTTTTTT.

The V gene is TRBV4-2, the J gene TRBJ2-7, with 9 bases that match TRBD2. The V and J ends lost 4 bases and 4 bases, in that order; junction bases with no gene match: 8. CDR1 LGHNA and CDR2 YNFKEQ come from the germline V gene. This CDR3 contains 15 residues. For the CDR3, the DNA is TGTGCCAGCAGCCCGTACGCGACTAGCGGTTACGAGCAGTACTTC. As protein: CASSPYATSGYEQYF.

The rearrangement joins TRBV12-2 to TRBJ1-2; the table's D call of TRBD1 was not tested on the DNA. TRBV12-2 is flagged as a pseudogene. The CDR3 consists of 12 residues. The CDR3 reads CASPDRNYGYTF. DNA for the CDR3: TGTGCAAGCCCGGACAGGAACTATGGCTACACCTTC.

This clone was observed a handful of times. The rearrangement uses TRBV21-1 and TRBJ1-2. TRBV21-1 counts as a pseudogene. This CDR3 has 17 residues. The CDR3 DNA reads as TGTGCCAGCTTAGCTCTTCGCGGAGGAGTGGAAAACTATGGCTACACCTTC. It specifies CASLALRGGVENYGYTF.